The T cell receptor beta chain described here comes from a study of blood T cell repertoires in COVID-19. For the study at large: Acute and convalescent COVID-19 samples came from the United States, Italy and Spain. Sources were T cells, B-cell-depleted T cells, or PBMCs; the material itself was cDNA or gDNA.

Seattle's enrolled individuals joined amid active infection and were then monitored longitudinally. With 4 bases clipped from V and 10 bases from J, the junction kept 2 bases outside the gene matches. Germline assignment: CDR1 SGHNT and CDR2 YYREEE (reference sequence). The CDR3 extends over 11 amino acids. Original processing methods: Scientists estimated how many nucleated cells there were by amplifying reference gene primers. Method: immunoSEQ multiplex PCR; TCRdb's copy keeps in-frame clones and lacks some. V and J calls and clone size come straight from that table; D and trimming were deduced from the DNA. The top ten clones hold over 6.5% of a sample with approximately 210,000 clones, approximately 80% of them seen once. This clone was recorded once.

Sequences were obtained from peripheral blood. J is TRBJ1-2 and V is TRBV5-4; 9 bases fit TRBD1. The TCR comes from a woman older than 75 with COVID-19, enrolled during active disease. In nucleotides, the CDR3 is TGTGCCAGCAGCGGACAGGGGACCTACACCTTC. Protein: CASSGQGTYTF.